Listed here are 32 T cell receptor beta chains from one sample, sequenced in a study of blood T cell repertoires in COVID-19. Using immunoSEQ multiplex PCR, the repertoire was profiled, and TCRdb retains in-frame clones only, with some absent. The profile covers 390,000 or so clones, with 80% to 90% appearing a single time and about 1% taken by the ten largest. Source material: PBMCs or T cells enriched from blood (not recorded which). Source of these receptors: a man younger than 30 who had recovered from COVID-19.

The V call is TRBV5-1, the J call TRBJ1-5; D is uncertain. The ends were cut back, 1 base at V and 2 bases at J, with 10 bases in the middle. The CDR3 has 15 amino acids. CDR1 is SGHRS and CDR2 is YFSETQ in the germline V gene. DNA for the CDR3: TGCGCCAGCAGCTTGTCATGGGGAGGCAATCAGCCCCAGCATTTT. This translates into CASSLSWGGNQPQHF.

The chain couples TRBV5-1 to TRBJ2-6; D may be TRBD1 (5 bases). CDR1 SGHRS and CDR2 YFSETQ come from the germline V gene. This CDR3 is 15 amino acids long. V was shortened by 2 bases and J by 4 bases, with 10 bases between the two germline ends. CDR3 nucleotides: TGCGCCAGCAGCTTAGGACAATCCGGGGCCAACGTCCTGACTTTC. Translating gives CASSLGQSGANVLTF.

The rearrangement links TRBV5-4 to TRBJ2-3; D is ambiguous. The germline gives CDR1 SGHNT, CDR2 YYREEE (reference sequence). The ends were cut back, 4 bases at V and 6 bases at J, with 12 bases in the middle. The CDR3 has 13 residues. The CDR3 DNA follows: TGTGCCAGCAGCCAACTCGAGGCCGATACGCAGTATTTT. Amino acids: CASSQLEADTQYF.

V and J are TRBV24-1 and TRBJ2-5, with 12 nucleotides matching TRBD1. With 5 bases clipped from V and 4 bases from J, the junction kept 7 bases outside the gene matches. The CDR3 is 16 amino acids. Germline values: CDR1 KGHDR, CDR2 SFDVKD. This CDR3 is CATSVSGQGAGETQYF. The DNA for the CDR3 is TGTGCCACCAGTGTCTCGGGACAGGGGGCGGGAGAGACCCAGTACTTC.

The chain is built from TRBV7-9 and TRBJ1-2; tentatively, D is TRBD1 (6 bases). V gave up 2 bases and J gave up 3 bases, with 13 bases separating them. The CDR3 spans 15 residues. Germline V lookup: CDR1 SEHNR, CDR2 FQNEAQ (reference sequence). The CDR3 DNA sequence: TGTGCCAGCAGCTTAATAGGCAGGGGTGACTATGGCTACACCTTC. This codes for CASSLIGRGDYGYTF.

The chain couples TRBV23-1 to TRBJ1-5; D gene ambiguous. Being an ORF, TRBV23-1 has a function that is uncertain. This CDR3 contains 15 residues. Deletions cut 3 bases from V and 0 bases from J, with 9 bases between. The DNA for the CDR3 is TGCGCCAGCAGTCAGGCCAGCGATAGCAATCAGCCCCAGCATTTT. Encoded protein: CASSQASDSNQPQHF.

This chain connects TRBV5-1 to TRBJ1-4, with a tentative D call TRBD1 (5 bases). The CDR3 loop spans 15 amino acids. The germline CDR1 and CDR2 sequences are SGHRS and YFSETQ. V lost 0 bases and J 8 bases, leaving 14 bases between the germline ends. CDR3 DNA: TGCGCCAGCAGCTTGGGTAGCCAGGGATACGAAAAACTGTTTTTT. Residues: CASSLGSQGYEKLFF.

V is TRBV5-3 and J is TRBJ1-5; 8 bases match TRBD1. TRBV5-3 is placed among ORFs of uncertain function. CDR3 size: 16 residues. V shed 6 bases, J shed 0 bases, and the junction held 8 bases outside the gene matches. The CDR3 DNA follows: TGTGCCAGAATCAAGGACAGGGAGGTTAGCAATCAGCCCCAGCATTTT. This translates into CARIKDREVSNQPQHF.

The chain uses TRBV3-1 (or the pseudogene TRBV3-2) and TRBJ2-3, with 7 positions matching TRBD1. Trimming removed 3 bases from V and 5 bases from J; junction bases left unmatched: 11. The CDR3 loop spans 16 amino acids. Per germline, CDR1 LGHDT and CDR2 YNNKEL (reference sequence). CDR3 in amino acids: CASSHWGRGMKDTQYF. The CDR3 DNA reads TGTGCCAGCAGCCATTGGGGCAGGGGGATGAAAGATACGCAGTATTTT.

This clone was recorded once. The rearrangement links TRBV24-1 to TRBJ2-7; 8 bases line up with TRBD2. The CDR3 is 14 residues long. Germline values: CDR1 KGHDR, CDR2 SFDVKD. The junction had 10 bases not matched to a gene; V was cut back by 4 bases and J by 9 bases. The CDR3 here is CATSEPPGGEGQYF. The DNA of the CDR3 is TGTGCCACCAGTGAGCCGCCCGGGGGGGAAGGGCAGTACTTC.

V usage is TRBV6-6 and J usage is TRBJ1-5; D unclear. V was cut by 0 bases and J by 6 bases, with 12 bases left in between. Germline CDR1 is MNHNY and CDR2 is SVGAGI (reference sequence). CDR3 length: 15 residues. The CDR3 loop reads CASSYSKAFAQPQHF. The CDR3 DNA follows: TGTGCCAGCAGTTACTCGAAAGCTTTCGCTCAGCCCCAGCATTTT.

The CDR3 nucleotides are TGTGCCAGCAGCAGGGACAGCAACACCGGGGAGCTGTTTTTT. Translation gives CASSRDSNTGELFF. V gene TRBV2 combines with J gene TRBJ2-2; 7 positions match TRBD1. Germline loops: CDR1 SNHLY, CDR2 FYNNEI. Trimming cost V 6 bases and J 2 bases; bases outside gene matches: 3. The CDR3 totals 14 residues.

The CDR3 nucleotides read TGCGCCAGCAGCCACGCCAGGGGGACCTATAATTCACCCCTCCACTTT. Amino acid sequence: CASSHARGTYNSPLHF. This chain links TRBV4-1 with TRBJ1-6; TRBD1 matches at 7 bases. V shed 3 bases, J shed 2 bases, and the junction held 4 bases outside the gene matches. Per the germline V gene, CDR1 is MGHRA and CDR2 is YSYEKL. The CDR3 is 16 residues long.

The chain joins TRBV7-8 to TRBJ2-3; 7 bases agree with TRBD1. The CDR3 totals 15 residues. V gave up 1 base and J gave up 2 bases; unmatched junction bases: 3. Germline lookup yields CDR1 SGHVS and CDR2 FQNEAQ. This CDR3 is CASSLEGANTDTQYF. The CDR3 coding sequence is TGTGCCAGCAGCTTAGAGGGGGCGAACACAGATACGCAGTATTTT.

The gene calls are TRBV4-1 and TRBJ2-7; TRBD2 matches at 10 bases. Trimming removed 0 bases from V and 9 bases from J; junction bases left unmatched: 11. This CDR3 contains 16 residues. Per the germline V gene, CDR1 is MGHRA and CDR2 is YSYEKL. CDR3 loop: CASSQDSGGQIFGQYF. For the CDR3, the DNA is TGCGCCAGCAGCCAAGATAGCGGGGGGCAAATTTTCGGGCAGTACTTC.

This clone was counted a single time. J is TRBJ1-4 and V is TRBV3-1 (or the pseudogene TRBV3-2); D is unclear. The germline CDR1 and CDR2 sequences are LGHDT and YNNKEL (reference sequence). This CDR3 is 14 amino acids long. Trimming took off 0 bases at V and 8 bases at J, with 10 bases between the two ends. CDR3 nucleotide sequence: TGTGCCAGCAGCCAAGAAACCGAGAGGGAAAAACTGTTTTTT. Translation: CASSQETEREKLFF.

This CDR3 is CASSLRGTPLQTDTQYF. The CDR3 DNA follows: TGTGCCAGCAGCTTACGAGGGACTCCGCTCCAGACAGATACGCAGTATTTT. This sequence joins TRBV7-2 and TRBJ2-3, with a tentative D call TRBD2 (6 bases). The V and J ends lost 2 bases and 3 bases respectively, with 18 bases between them. Germline V gene lookup returns CDR1 SGHTA and CDR2 FQGNSA. This CDR3 has 17 amino acids.

The chain couples TRBV10-3 to TRBJ2-7; 7 bases are shared with TRBD2. The CDR3 is made up of 16 amino acids. CDR1 and CDR2 from the germline V gene are ENHRY and SYGVKD. J lost 0 bases, V lost 3 bases, and 8 bases had no gene match. DNA for the CDR3: TGTGCCATCAGTGAAATAGTGGGGGGGAGCTCCTACGAGCAGTACTTC. It yields the protein CAISEIVGGSSYEQYF.

The chain is built from TRBV19 and TRBJ2-2; 14 positions match TRBD2. CDR3 length: 17 amino acids. V lost 9 bases to trimming and J lost 4 bases; unmatched junction nucleotides: 10. CDR1 is LNHDA, CDR2 SQIVND, per germline (reference sequence). This chain's CDR3 is CASHRLAGGPSTGELFF. The CDR3 DNA sequence: TGTGCCAGCCATCGACTAGCGGGAGGGCCTAGCACCGGGGAGCTGTTTTTT.

The V gene is TRBV7-2, the J gene TRBJ1-1; D is uncertain. Trimming took 2 bases from V and 5 from J, leaving 15 bases between them. Per germline, CDR1 SGHTA and CDR2 FQGNSA. This CDR3 comprises 15 residues. Here the CDR3 DNA reads TGTGCCAGCAGCTTAAGCATAGCTGCGGGAACTGAAGCTTTCTTT. Protein: CASSLSIAAGTEAFF. Supplemented by reference TRBV7-2 and TRBJ1-1, the full variable domain reads GAGVSQSPSNKVTEKGKDVELRCDPISGHTALYWYRQSLGQGLEFLIYFQGNSAPDKSGLPSDRFSAERTGGSVSTLTIQRTQQEDSAVYLCASSLSIAAGTEAFFGQGTRLTVV.

The chain combines TRBV5-1 with TRBJ1-3; D perhaps matches TRBD1 (5 bases). V was pared by 0 bases and J by 3 bases, with 10 bases between. The germline CDR1 and CDR2 sequences are SGHRS and YFSETQ. This CDR3 has 15 amino acids. The CDR3 protein is CASSLDGGVGNTIYF. CDR3 in DNA: TGCGCCAGCAGCTTGGATGGGGGGGTTGGAAACACCATATATTTT.

In this sample, this clone turned up once. The J gene is TRBJ2-7, the V gene TRBV4-3; 12 bases agree with TRBD1. The CDR3 spans 17 residues. CDR1 is LGHNA and CDR2 is YSLEER in the germline V gene. Trimming at V came to 3 bases and at J to 5 bases, leaving 11 bases not matched to a gene. Here the CDR3 reads CASSQQLPGTGGDEQYF. CDR3 sequence (DNA): TGCGCCAGCAGCCAGCAATTACCCGGGACAGGGGGCGACGAGCAGTACTTC.

The gene calls are TRBV2 and TRBJ2-1, with 7 bases lining up with TRBD2. CDR1 is SNHLY and CDR2 is FYNNEI in the germline V gene. The CDR3 is 13 residues long. Trimming cost V 6 bases and J 3 bases; bases outside gene matches: 2. CDR3 sequence reads: CASRQRGYNEQFF. The CDR3 DNA sequence: TGTGCCAGCAGGCAGCGGGGCTACAATGAGCAGTTCTTC.

The chain has TRBV5-5 and TRBJ2-1; TRBD1 aligns across 7 bases. The CDR3 sequence is 16 residues long. V shed 4 bases, J shed 0 bases, and the junction held 7 bases outside the gene matches. Germline lookup yields CDR1 SGHKS and CDR2 YYEKEE (reference sequence). The DNA for the CDR3 is TGTGCCAGCAGCACTCCGACAGGGAGCTCCTACAATGAGCAGTTCTTC. Translating gives CASSTPTGSSYNEQFF.

The rearrangement links TRBV4-1 to TRBJ2-2; 8 bases align to TRBD1. Losses at the gene ends were 6 bases for V and 5 bases for J; bases not matched to a gene: 2. Per germline, CDR1 MGHRA and CDR2 YSYEKL. The CDR3 is made up of 13 amino acids. Here the CDR3 reads CASRRQGTGELFF. Written as DNA, the CDR3 is TGCGCCAGCAGGCGACAGGGGACCGGGGAGCTGTTTTTT.

The count of this clone is one. The chain has TRBV23-1 and TRBJ1-1, with TRBD1 matching over 8 bases. TRBV23-1 is an ORF; its function is uncertain. With V trimmed by 7 bases and J by 3 bases, 7 bases remained unmatched. CDR3 length equals 14 residues. The CDR3, as DNA: TGCGCCAGCACCAGACAGGGGATGTACACTGAAGCTTTCTTT. Protein product: CASTRQGMYTEAFF.

There are many counts of this clone. This sequence joins TRBV11-2 and TRBJ2-1, with D perhaps matching TRBD2 (5 bases). CDR3 length: 16 amino acids. CDR1 is SGHAT and CDR2 is FQNNGV in the germline V gene. V was pared by 4 bases and J by 7 bases, with 20 bases between. Here the CDR3 DNA reads TGTGCCAGCAGCTCCCTTCTTGGACCCCGAGGGAATGAGCAGTTCTTC. Translated, it gives CASSSLLGPRGNEQFF.

The chain uses TRBV28 and TRBJ1-2; 7 nucleotides match TRBD1. The CDR3 contains 13 residues. Germline CDR1 reads MDHEN; CDR2 reads SYDVKM. V was clipped by 7 bases and J by 3 bases; unmatched bases: 5. The CDR3 region has the DNA TGTGCCAGCAAGATTGGGACAGACTATGGCTACACCTTC. Protein: CASKIGTDYGYTF.

The rearrangement joins TRBV28 to TRBJ1-1; no clear D gene. Germline CDR1 reads MDHEN; CDR2 reads SYDVKM. V was clipped by 5 bases and J by 7 bases, with 5 bases between them. The CDR3 loop spans 10 amino acids. CDR3 loop: CASSAVEAFF. CDR3 bases: TGTGCCAGCAGTGCAGTTGAAGCTTTCTTT.

This rearrangement joins TRBV18 to TRBJ1-3; no definite D call. The length of the CDR3 is 14 residues. Germline CDR1 reads KGHSH; CDR2 reads LQKENI. Trimming took off 3 bases at V and 0 bases at J, with 6 bases between the two ends. The CDR3 here is CASSPVSSGNTIYF. CDR3 coding DNA: TGTGCCAGCTCACCCGTTAGCTCTGGAAACACCATATATTTT.

The chain carries TRBV5-8 and TRBJ2-1; 11 nucleotides match TRBD2. The CDR3 totals 17 residues. The V gene end was trimmed by 1 base and the J gene end by 8 bases; junction bases not matched to a gene: 11. Germline V gene lookup returns CDR1 SGHTS and CDR2 YDEGEE. The CDR3 nucleotides read TGTGCCAGCAGCTTGTCCAGACTAGCGGGAAGACGGGATGAGCAGTTCTTC. Its protein product is CASSLSRLAGRRDEQFF.

This chain connects TRBV7-8 to TRBJ2-7, with 9 bases that match TRBD1. The length of the CDR3 is 17 residues. The V and J ends lost 5 bases and 3 bases, in that order; junction bases with no gene match: 14. CDR1 and CDR2 (germline): SGHVS, FQNEAQ. The CDR3 loop reads CASSGDREDKYYYEQYF. As DNA, the CDR3 is TGTGCCAGCAGCGGGGACAGGGAGGATAAGTACTACTACGAGCAGTACTTC.